This TCR beta chain was observed in a study of identical twins. Using its own MiXCR run on the 5' RACE reads, TCRdb lists one record per CDR3 protein. The table includes some 630,000 distinct CDR3 sequences, roughly 7.1% detected once. This sample was shared with a second study, whose subject was yellow fever vaccine responses in identical twins.

The sequenced sample was PBMCs. The receptor's source is a woman under 30 in good health.

CDR3 DNA: TGTGCCAGCTCACATCGAAACCGATTTGACACAGATACGCAGTATTTT. Amino acids: CASSHRNRFDTDTQYF. V is TRBV18 and J is TRBJ2-3; no clear D gene. Germline CDR1 reads KGHSH; CDR2 reads LQKENI. This CDR3 has 16 residues. Trimming cost V 4 bases and J 2 bases, with 16 bases left between them.